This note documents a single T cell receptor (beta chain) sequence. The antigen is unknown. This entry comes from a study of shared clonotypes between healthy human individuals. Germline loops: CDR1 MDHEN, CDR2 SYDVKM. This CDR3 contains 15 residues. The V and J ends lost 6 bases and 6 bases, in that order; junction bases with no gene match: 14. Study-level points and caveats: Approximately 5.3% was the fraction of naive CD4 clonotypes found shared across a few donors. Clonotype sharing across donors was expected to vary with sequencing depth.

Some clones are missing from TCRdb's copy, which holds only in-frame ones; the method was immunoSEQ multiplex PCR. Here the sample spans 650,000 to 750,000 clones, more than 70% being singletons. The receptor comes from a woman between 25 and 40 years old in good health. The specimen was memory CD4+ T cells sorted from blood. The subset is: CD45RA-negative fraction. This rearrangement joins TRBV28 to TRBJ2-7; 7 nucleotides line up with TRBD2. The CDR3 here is CASRGPGAGSVEQYF. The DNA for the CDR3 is TGTGCCAGCAGGGGCCCGGGAGCGGGATCCGTCGAGCAGTACTTC.